A single sample gave rise to the 23 T cell receptor beta chains below, sequenced in a study of blood T cell repertoires in COVID-19. TCRdb's table, derived via immunoSEQ multiplex PCR, lists solely in-frame clones and lacks some. The sample yields roughly 200,000 clones, 70% to 90% seen once. Sequencing was done on a sample of peripheral blood. The receptors shown here come from a man aged 50-59 years with COVID-19, enrolled during active disease.

The chain joins TRBV14 to TRBJ2-7, with 9 bases aligning to TRBD1. J was trimmed by 2 bases and V by 4 bases; bases with no gene match: 6. The CDR3 covers 15 residues. CDR1 and CDR2 (germline): SGHDN, FVKESK. For the CDR3, the DNA is TGTGCCAGCAGCCCCGGGACAGGGATAACCTACGAGCAGTACTTC. Translated, it gives CASSPGTGITYEQYF.

V and J are TRBV12-3 or TRBV12-4 and TRBJ2-3, with TRBD1 as a possible D gene (6 bases). CDR3 length: 12 amino acids. V was cut by 6 bases and J by 5 bases, with 9 bases left in between. CDR3 region: CASSRTVDTQYF. CDR3 DNA sequence: TGTGCCAGCAGCCGGACAGTAGATACGCAGTATTTT.

The genes are TRBV7-8 and TRBJ1-6; TRBD1 agrees at 8 bases. This CDR3 contains 13 residues. Looked up from germline, CDR1 is SGHVS and CDR2 is FQNEAQ. The V and J ends lost 4 bases and 14 bases, in that order; junction bases with no gene match: 7. CDR3 residues: CASSSDRGAALHF. In nucleotides, the CDR3 is TGTGCCAGCAGCTCAGACAGGGGAGCGGCCCTCCACTTT.

This chain joins TRBV29-1 and TRBJ2-4; the D is unclear. The CDR3 extends over 13 amino acids. V lost 2 bases and J lost 4, with 9 bases in between. Germline CDR1 reads SQVTM; CDR2 reads ANQGSEA. CDR3 sequence: CSVERGQKNIQYF. The CDR3 bases are TGCAGCGTTGAACGTGGTCAGAAAAACATTCAGTACTTC.

The chain carries TRBV18 and TRBJ2-1; D is perhaps TRBD1 (5 bases). CDR3 length: 13 residues. Germline V gene data show CDR1 as KGHSH and CDR2 as LQKENI. Trimming removed 5 bases from V and 8 bases from J, with 13 bases in between. The CDR3 loop is CASSKHTGDEQFF. The DNA of the CDR3 is TGTGCCAGCTCAAAACACACAGGCGATGAGCAGTTCTTC.

The rearrangement uses TRBV5-1 and TRBJ2-3; no clear D. The CDR3 contains 14 residues. Trimming removed 2 bases from V and 4 bases from J, with 11 bases in between. Germline CDR1 reads SGHRS; CDR2 reads YFSETQ. As DNA, the CDR3 is TGCGCCAGCAGCTTTGAGGTTTTCGCAGATACGCAGTATTTT. It translates to CASSFEVFADTQYF.

J is TRBJ2-3 and V is TRBV11-3, with 8 bases matching TRBD2. Germline CDR1 SGHNT, CDR2 YENEEA. The CDR3 length is 14 residues. Trimming at V came to 6 bases and at J to 1 base, leaving 3 bases not matched to a gene. CDR3 in DNA: TGTGCCAGCAGTGCGACTAGCGGCACAGATACGCAGTATTTT. This translates into CASSATSGTDTQYF.

The chain is built from TRBV2 and TRBJ2-1; 7 bases are a match to TRBD2. V lost 6 bases, J lost 0 bases, and 5 bases stayed unmatched. The CDR3 runs 15 residues. CDR1 SNHLY and CDR2 FYNNEI come from the germline V gene. The DNA of the CDR3 is TGTGCCAGCAGGGACGGCGGGAGCTCCTACAATGAGCAGTTCTTC. Its protein product is CASRDGGSSYNEQFF.

This clone was seen once. V usage is TRBV18 and J usage is TRBJ1-3, with 7 nucleotides matching TRBD1. The CDR3 has 16 residues. Germline-derived CDR1 and CDR2 are KGHSH and LQKENI. The trim removed 4 bases at V and 0 bases at J, leaving 6 bases unmatched. The CDR3 loop reads CASSRSRDSSGNTIYF. The CDR3 DNA reads as TGTGCCAGCTCACGGTCCAGGGACAGCTCTGGAAACACCATATATTTT.

The chain carries TRBV5-4 and TRBJ2-5; 7 bases are shared with TRBD1. With 3 bases clipped from V and 2 bases from J, the junction kept 4 bases outside the gene matches. Germline V gene sequence: CDR1 SGHNT, CDR2 YYREEE (reference sequence). The CDR3 extends over 14 amino acids. This CDR3 is CASSSGGLQETQYF. The CDR3 region has the DNA TGTGCCAGCAGCTCAGGGGGTTTACAAGAGACCCAGTACTTC.

The chain links TRBV18 to TRBJ1-5; D might be TRBD1 (5 bases). CDR1 KGHSH and CDR2 LQKENI come from the germline V gene. Trimming stripped 3 bases from V and 4 bases from J, with 7 bases between. The CDR3 consists of 13 residues. The CDR3 sequence is CASSPTENQPQHF. CDR3 bases: TGTGCCAGCTCACCGACAGAAAATCAGCCCCAGCATTTT.

J is TRBJ1-4 and V is TRBV4-2, with 11 bases fitting TRBD1. The CDR3 sequence is 16 residues long. J lost 8 bases, V lost 4 bases, and 9 bases had no gene match. The germline CDR1 and CDR2 sequences are LGHNA and YNFKEQ. The CDR3: CASSPVGGQGGEKLFF. In DNA, the CDR3 is TGTGCCAGCAGCCCTGTCGGGGGACAGGGGGGGGAAAAACTGTTTTTT.

The rearrangement links TRBV5-1 to TRBJ2-1; 7 positions agree with TRBD2. The CDR3 sequence is 16 residues long. From germline, CDR1 is SGHRS and CDR2 YFSETQ. V dropped 4 bases and J dropped 0; count of bases not matched to a gene: 7. CDR3 coding DNA: TGCGCCAGCAGCCAATTAGCGGGTGGCTCCTACAATGAGCAGTTCTTC. Residues: CASSQLAGGSYNEQFF.

This clone was detected only a few times. The chain combines TRBV6-5 with TRBJ2-7, with 7 bases lining up with TRBD1. Germline trimming cut 5 bases from V and 1 base from J; bases unmatched to any gene: 8. The CDR3 consists of 15 residues. Germline values: CDR1 MNHEY, CDR2 SVGAGI. CDR3 sequence reads: CASSPKDRLSYEQYF. The CDR3 DNA sequence: TGTGCCAGCAGTCCAAAGGACAGGCTTTCCTACGAGCAGTACTTC.

CDR3 loop: CASGTAIGGEQFF. In DNA form, the CDR3 reads TGTGCCAGCGGCACGGCTATAGGAGGTGAGCAGTTCTTC. The gene calls are TRBV14 and TRBJ2-1, with TRBD2 as a possible D gene (5 bases). Trimming removed 8 bases at V and 9 bases at J, with 17 bases between. The CDR3 has 13 amino acids. CDR1 and CDR2 (germline): SGHDN, FVKESK.

The chain recombines TRBV6-5 with TRBJ2-3; TRBD2 matches 10 bases. The CDR3 has 15 residues. CDR1 and CDR2 (germline): MNHEY, SVGAGI. The junction had 5 bases not matched to a gene; V was cut back by 6 bases and J by 2 bases. The CDR3 here is CASRVAGGPTDTQYF. DNA of the CDR3: TGTGCCAGCAGAGTAGCGGGGGGTCCCACAGATACGCAGTATTTT.

V is TRBV5-1 and J is TRBJ1-6; 7 bases map to TRBD1. Germline CDR1 and CDR2: SGHRS and YFSETQ. This CDR3 comprises 16 residues. V dropped 0 bases and J dropped 4; count of bases not matched to a gene: 4. The CDR3 nucleotides read TGCGCCAGCAGCTTGGAGGGGACAGAGTATAATTCACCCCTCCACTTT. Its protein is CASSLEGTEYNSPLHF.

This chain links TRBV19 with TRBJ1-2; D perhaps matches TRBD1 (5 bases). This CDR3 has 12 amino acids. Per the germline V gene, CDR1 is LNHDA and CDR2 is SQIVND (reference sequence). V was clipped by 3 bases and J by 9 bases, with 11 bases between them. CDR3 coding DNA: TGTGCCAGTAGTATGGGGGGAAGCCGCTACACCTTC. This translates into CASSMGGSRYTF. Full variable domain (outside the CDR3, taken from reference TRBV19 and TRBJ1-2): DGGITQSPKYLFRKEGQNVTLSCEQNLNHDAMYWYRQDPGQGLRLIYYSQIVNDFQKGDIAEGYSVSREKKESFPLTVTSAQKNPTAFYLCASSMGGSRYTFGSGTRLTVV.

This rearrangement joins TRBV6-6 to TRBJ1-2, with D perhaps matching TRBD1 (5 bases). Germline assignment: CDR1 MNHNY and CDR2 SVGAGI (reference sequence). Trimming removed 6 bases from V and 6 bases from J, with 20 bases in between. CDR3 length: 15 residues. The CDR3 loop reads CASSPRAGSRNGYTF. Here the CDR3 DNA reads TGTGCCAGCAGCCCCAGGGCAGGGTCTCGGAATGGCTACACCTTC.

Written as DNA, the CDR3 is TGTGCCAGCTCCCCTCAAATCTCCGGGACTGGTAGCACAGATACGCAGTATTTT. It is translated as CASSPQISGTGSTDTQYF. This chain joins TRBV18 and TRBJ2-3; D possibly corresponds to TRBD2 (6 bases). The CDR3 extends over 18 amino acids. V was clipped by 6 bases and J by 0 bases, with 22 bases between them. Germline CDR1 KGHSH, CDR2 LQKENI.

This chain uses TRBV19 with TRBJ2-3, with 14 bases lining up with TRBD2. Per the germline V gene, CDR1 is LNHDA and CDR2 is SQIVND (reference sequence). Germline trimming cut 3 bases from V and 2 bases from J; bases unmatched to any gene: 4. This CDR3 contains 17 residues. CDR3 loop: CASSIGLAGGYTDTQYF. For the CDR3, the DNA is TGTGCCAGTAGTATCGGACTAGCGGGAGGATACACAGATACGCAGTATTTT.

The V and J genes are TRBV7-6 and TRBJ2-3, with 11 bases fitting TRBD2. With V trimmed by 2 bases and J by 2 bases, 9 bases remained unmatched. Germline CDR1 SGHVS, CDR2 FNYEAQ. The CDR3 extends over 18 amino acids. CDR3 sequence: CASSLLASGRNPTDTQYF. CDR3 nucleotides: TGTGCCAGCAGCTTATTGGCTAGCGGGAGGAACCCCACAGATACGCAGTATTTT.

This clone was counted only a few times. This chain links TRBV7-3 with TRBJ2-3, with TRBD2 matching over 8 bases. With V trimmed by 2 bases and J by 2 bases, 6 bases remained unmatched. The CDR3 covers 16 residues. Germline V lookup: CDR1 SGHTA, CDR2 FQGTGA. CDR3 coding DNA: TGTGCCAGCAGCTTACATGAGACTAGCGTCACAGATACGCAGTATTTT. As protein: CASSLHETSVTDTQYF.